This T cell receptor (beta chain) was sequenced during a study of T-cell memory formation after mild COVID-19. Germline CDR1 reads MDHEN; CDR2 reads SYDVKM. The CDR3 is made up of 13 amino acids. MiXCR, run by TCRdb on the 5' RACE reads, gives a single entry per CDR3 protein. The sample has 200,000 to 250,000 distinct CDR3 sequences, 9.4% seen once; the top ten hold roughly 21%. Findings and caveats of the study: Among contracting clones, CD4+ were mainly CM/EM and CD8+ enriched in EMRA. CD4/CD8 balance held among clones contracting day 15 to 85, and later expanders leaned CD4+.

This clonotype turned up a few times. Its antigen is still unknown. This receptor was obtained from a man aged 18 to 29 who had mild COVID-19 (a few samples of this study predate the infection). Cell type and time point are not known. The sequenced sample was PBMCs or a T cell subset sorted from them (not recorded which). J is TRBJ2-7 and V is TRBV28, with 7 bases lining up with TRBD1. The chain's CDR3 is CASSFPGQDEKYV. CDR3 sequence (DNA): TGTGCCAGCAGTTTCCCAGGACAGGACGAGAAGTACGTC.